Below are 15 T cell receptor beta chains sequenced from a single sample in a study of shared clonotypes between healthy human individuals. Assay: immunoSEQ multiplex PCR; the TCRdb copy retains only in-frame clones and omits some. The sample records about 490,000 clones, 60% to 85% being singletons. The sample consisted of PBMCs. Receptors originate from a woman aged 40 to 50 in good health. Some clones in this sample may be carry-over from other donors' samples.

This rearrangement joins TRBV9 to TRBJ2-3; the match to TRBD2 covers 10 bases. This CDR3 is built from 16 residues. Germline-derived CDR1 and CDR2 are SGDLS and YYNGEE. The junction had 6 bases not matched to a gene; V was cut back by 0 bases and J by 5 bases. The CDR3 sequence is CASSVGGLAGVDTQYF. The CDR3 region has the DNA TGTGCCAGCAGCGTAGGAGGGCTAGCGGGAGTAGATACGCAGTATTTT.

This chain joins TRBV2 and TRBJ1-3, with D hard to call. CDR1 is SNHLY, CDR2 FYNNEI, per germline. This CDR3 is built from 13 residues. V lost 2 bases and J lost 8, with 10 bases in between. The CDR3, as DNA: TGTGCCAGCAGTGAATCCCGATCAGACACCATATATTTT. It encodes CASSESRSDTIYF.

The chain carries TRBV30 and TRBJ2-7; 7 bases map to TRBD1. Trimming took 3 bases from V and 4 from J; bases not matched to a gene: 9. CDR1 GTSNPN and CDR2 SVGIG come from the germline V gene (reference sequence). The CDR3 is 14 residues long. Written as DNA, the CDR3 is TGTGCCTGGAGCCCAGGACAGGTACAATACGAGCAGTACTTC. Translating gives CAWSPGQVQYEQYF.

The gene calls are TRBV14 and TRBJ2-5; D is unresolved. The V end lost 0 bases, the J end lost 5 bases, and 13 bases lay between the germline ends. The CDR3 contains 15 residues. Germline V gene sequence: CDR1 SGHDN, CDR2 FVKESK. The CDR3 bases are TGTGCCAGCAGCCAAGAAATGGGTCCGGGCGAGACCCAGTACTTC. Translating it yields CASSQEMGPGETQYF.

As for this clone: It differs at one base from a far larger clone, so likely a read error. V gene TRBV28 combines with J gene TRBJ2-5; D gene ambiguous. This CDR3 spans 14 amino acids. The V end lost 4 bases, the J end lost 4 bases, and 13 bases lay between the germline ends. Germline V gene lookup returns CDR1 MDHEN and CDR2 SYDVKM. The CDR3 nucleotides are TGTGCCAGCAGTTCCCGAGGCGAAGGAGAGACCCAGTACTTC. Translated: CASSSRGEGETQYF.

The chain combines TRBV18 with TRBJ1-1; 7 bases fit TRBD1. The trim removed 5 bases at V and 4 bases at J, leaving 7 bases unmatched. CDR1 is KGHSH, CDR2 LQKENI, per germline. The CDR3 is made up of 14 amino acids. The CDR3 DNA is TGTGCCAGCTCAGCGTCACAGGGGATCACTGAAGCTTTCTTT. It codes for CASSASQGITEAFF.

This clone was detected only once. Here the CDR3 DNA reads TGTGCCAGCAGCCCACTAGCGGGAGTGGCAGATACGCAGTATTTT. Protein sequence: CASSPLAGVADTQYF. The genes are TRBV6-4 and TRBJ2-3; 11 bases map to TRBD2. The length of the CDR3 is 15 residues. CDR1 is MRHNA, CDR2 SNTAGT, per germline. With V trimmed by 6 bases and J by 4 bases, 6 bases remained unmatched.

This clone appeared a single time. The chain employs TRBV18 and TRBJ2-3; 9 bases fit TRBD1. The CDR3 has 16 amino acids. Germline CDR1 and CDR2: KGHSH and LQKENI. With V trimmed by 3 bases and J by 5 bases, 9 bases remained unmatched. The CDR3 DNA is TGTGCCAGCTCACCCACACAGGGGGCGCTTGAAGATACGCAGTATTTT. It encodes CASSPTQGALEDTQYF.

The chain combines TRBV7-9 with TRBJ2-1, with TRBD2 as a possible D gene (5 bases). There are 11 residues in the CDR3. Germline CDR1 and CDR2: SEHNR and FQNEAQ (reference sequence). Trimming pared 3 bases from V and 10 bases from J, leaving 7 bases between. The DNA for the CDR3 is TGTGCCAGCAGCTTCGGACTGGAGCAGTTCTTC. Residues: CASSFGLEQFF.

The gene calls are TRBV30 and TRBJ1-4; 9 bases map to TRBD1. Germline CDR1 reads GTSNPN; CDR2 reads SVGIG (reference sequence). Unmatched junction bases numbered 11, after V lost 2 bases and J lost 7 bases. The CDR3 totals 16 residues. DNA of the CDR3: TGTGCCTGGAGTACAGGGAGGACAGGGGCTGGTGAAAAACTGTTTTTT. Translation: CAWSTGRTGAGEKLFF.

This clone was counted once. V and J are TRBV10-2 and TRBJ2-2; 13 positions match TRBD2. CDR3 size: 16 residues. Germline V lookup: CDR1 WSHSY, CDR2 SAAADI. The V segment lost 2 bases and the J segment 7 bases; nucleotides outside the gene matches: 4. The CDR3 region has the DNA TGCGCCAGCAGTGAGGGACTAGCGGGAGCTGGCGGGGAGCTGTTTTTT. Its protein product is CASSEGLAGAGGELFF.

This sequence joins TRBV9 and TRBJ2-1; 10 bases are a match to TRBD2. Trimming took 4 bases from V and 6 from J; bases not matched to a gene: 7. Germline CDR1 reads SGDLS; CDR2 reads YYNGEE. This CDR3 is built from 15 residues. CDR3 DNA: TGTGCCAGCAGCCTCACGGGGACTAGCGTCAATGAGCAGTTCTTC. This gives the protein CASSLTGTSVNEQFF. The whole variable domain, remainder taken from reference TRBV9 and TRBJ2-1, is DSGVTQTPKHLITATGQRVTLRCSPRSGDLSVYWYQQSLDQGLQFLIQYYNGEERAKGNILERFSAQQFPDLHSELNLSSLELGDSALYFCASSLTGTSVNEQFFGPGTRLTVL.

A few counts support this clone. The V and J genes are TRBV23-1 and TRBJ1-5, with TRBD1 matching 10 bases. TRBV23-1 is an open reading frame, and its role is uncertain. The CDR3 contains 16 residues. The J segment lost 0 bases and the V segment lost 2 bases, leaving 1 base of the junction unmatched. The CDR3 loop is CASSQGTGDSNQPQHF. In nucleotides, the CDR3 is TGCGCCAGCAGTCAAGGGACAGGGGATAGCAATCAGCCCCAGCATTTT.

This chain joins TRBV4-2 and TRBJ2-1; 10 bases line up with TRBD2. Trimming took 4 bases from V and 0 from J; bases not matched to a gene: 3. Germline-derived CDR1 and CDR2 are LGHNA and YNFKEQ. CDR3 size: 16 residues. The CDR3 coding sequence is TGTGCCAGCAGCCGCCTAGCGGGAGCCTCCTACAATGAGCAGTTCTTC. This encodes CASSRLAGASYNEQFF.

This chain joins TRBV28 and TRBJ1-2; no clear D. Germline V CDR1 and CDR2: MDHEN, SYDVKM. This CDR3 contains 14 residues. V was clipped by 8 bases and J by 0 bases, with 13 bases between them. CDR3 nucleotides: TGTGCCAGCTTGCCGGGAGGGACTAACTATGGCTACACCTTC. Encoded protein: CASLPGGTNYGYTF.